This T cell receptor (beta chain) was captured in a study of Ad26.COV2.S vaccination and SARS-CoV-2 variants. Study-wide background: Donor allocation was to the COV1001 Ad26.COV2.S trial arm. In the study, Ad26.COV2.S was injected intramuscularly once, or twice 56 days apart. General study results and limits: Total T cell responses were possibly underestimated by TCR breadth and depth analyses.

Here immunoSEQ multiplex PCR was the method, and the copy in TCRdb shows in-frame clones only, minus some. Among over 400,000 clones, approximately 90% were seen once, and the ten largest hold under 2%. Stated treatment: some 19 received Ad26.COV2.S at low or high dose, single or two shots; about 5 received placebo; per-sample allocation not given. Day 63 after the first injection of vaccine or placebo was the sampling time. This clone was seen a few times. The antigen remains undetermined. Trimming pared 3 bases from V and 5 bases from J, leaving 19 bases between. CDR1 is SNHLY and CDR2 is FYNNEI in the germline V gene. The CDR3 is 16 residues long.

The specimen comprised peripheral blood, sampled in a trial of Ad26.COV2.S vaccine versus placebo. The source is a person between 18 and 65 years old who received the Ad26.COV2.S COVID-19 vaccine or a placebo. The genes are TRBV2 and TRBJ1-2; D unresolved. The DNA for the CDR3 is TGTGCCAGCAGTGATCAGGCAGCCTCGCCCAGTTATGGCTACACCTTC. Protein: CASSDQAASPSYGYTF.